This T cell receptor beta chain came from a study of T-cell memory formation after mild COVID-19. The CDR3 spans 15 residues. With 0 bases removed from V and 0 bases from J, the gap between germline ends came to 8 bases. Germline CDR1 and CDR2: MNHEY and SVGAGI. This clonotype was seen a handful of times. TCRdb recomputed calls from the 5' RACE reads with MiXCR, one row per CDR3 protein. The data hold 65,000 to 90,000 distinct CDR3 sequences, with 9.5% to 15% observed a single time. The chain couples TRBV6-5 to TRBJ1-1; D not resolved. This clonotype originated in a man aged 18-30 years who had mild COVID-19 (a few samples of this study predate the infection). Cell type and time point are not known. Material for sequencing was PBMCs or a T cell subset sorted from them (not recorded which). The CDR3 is CASSYSGGLNTEAFF. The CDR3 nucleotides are TGTGCCAGCAGTTACTCGGGCGGCCTGAACACTGAAGCTTTCTTT.